This TCR beta chain emerged from a study of T cell responses to AZD1222 COVID-19 vaccine. Data came from immunoSEQ multiplex PCR; TCRdb stores just in-frame clones and leaves some out. This sample yields 140,000 to 150,000 clones, of which approximately 90% are seen a single time; around 2.8% belongs to the top ten. Broader study findings: White British ancestry dominated among donors, who included more females, and clonal diversity was possibly underestimated. Nearly half of unique spike-specific TCRs reportedly avoided B.1.351 and B.1.1.7 mutated regions. Spike-specific TCR breadth and depth both grew after two AZD1222 doses.

Regarding this clone: The antigen remains unidentified.

Germline V gives CDR1 SGHTA, CDR2 FQGNSA. The V gene lost 3 bases and the J gene lost 1 base, with 9 bases spanning the gap. The CDR3 has 14 amino acids. Here the sequenced sample was peripheral blood, taken on day 0 of MenACWY control vaccination. This TCR came from an adult in good health. This chain connects TRBV7-2 to TRBJ1-1; tentative D call: TRBD1 (6 bases). CDR3 DNA sequence: TGTGCCAGCAGCTTCGGACAGTCGAACACTGAAGCTTTCTTT. Its protein product is CASSFGQSNTEAFF.